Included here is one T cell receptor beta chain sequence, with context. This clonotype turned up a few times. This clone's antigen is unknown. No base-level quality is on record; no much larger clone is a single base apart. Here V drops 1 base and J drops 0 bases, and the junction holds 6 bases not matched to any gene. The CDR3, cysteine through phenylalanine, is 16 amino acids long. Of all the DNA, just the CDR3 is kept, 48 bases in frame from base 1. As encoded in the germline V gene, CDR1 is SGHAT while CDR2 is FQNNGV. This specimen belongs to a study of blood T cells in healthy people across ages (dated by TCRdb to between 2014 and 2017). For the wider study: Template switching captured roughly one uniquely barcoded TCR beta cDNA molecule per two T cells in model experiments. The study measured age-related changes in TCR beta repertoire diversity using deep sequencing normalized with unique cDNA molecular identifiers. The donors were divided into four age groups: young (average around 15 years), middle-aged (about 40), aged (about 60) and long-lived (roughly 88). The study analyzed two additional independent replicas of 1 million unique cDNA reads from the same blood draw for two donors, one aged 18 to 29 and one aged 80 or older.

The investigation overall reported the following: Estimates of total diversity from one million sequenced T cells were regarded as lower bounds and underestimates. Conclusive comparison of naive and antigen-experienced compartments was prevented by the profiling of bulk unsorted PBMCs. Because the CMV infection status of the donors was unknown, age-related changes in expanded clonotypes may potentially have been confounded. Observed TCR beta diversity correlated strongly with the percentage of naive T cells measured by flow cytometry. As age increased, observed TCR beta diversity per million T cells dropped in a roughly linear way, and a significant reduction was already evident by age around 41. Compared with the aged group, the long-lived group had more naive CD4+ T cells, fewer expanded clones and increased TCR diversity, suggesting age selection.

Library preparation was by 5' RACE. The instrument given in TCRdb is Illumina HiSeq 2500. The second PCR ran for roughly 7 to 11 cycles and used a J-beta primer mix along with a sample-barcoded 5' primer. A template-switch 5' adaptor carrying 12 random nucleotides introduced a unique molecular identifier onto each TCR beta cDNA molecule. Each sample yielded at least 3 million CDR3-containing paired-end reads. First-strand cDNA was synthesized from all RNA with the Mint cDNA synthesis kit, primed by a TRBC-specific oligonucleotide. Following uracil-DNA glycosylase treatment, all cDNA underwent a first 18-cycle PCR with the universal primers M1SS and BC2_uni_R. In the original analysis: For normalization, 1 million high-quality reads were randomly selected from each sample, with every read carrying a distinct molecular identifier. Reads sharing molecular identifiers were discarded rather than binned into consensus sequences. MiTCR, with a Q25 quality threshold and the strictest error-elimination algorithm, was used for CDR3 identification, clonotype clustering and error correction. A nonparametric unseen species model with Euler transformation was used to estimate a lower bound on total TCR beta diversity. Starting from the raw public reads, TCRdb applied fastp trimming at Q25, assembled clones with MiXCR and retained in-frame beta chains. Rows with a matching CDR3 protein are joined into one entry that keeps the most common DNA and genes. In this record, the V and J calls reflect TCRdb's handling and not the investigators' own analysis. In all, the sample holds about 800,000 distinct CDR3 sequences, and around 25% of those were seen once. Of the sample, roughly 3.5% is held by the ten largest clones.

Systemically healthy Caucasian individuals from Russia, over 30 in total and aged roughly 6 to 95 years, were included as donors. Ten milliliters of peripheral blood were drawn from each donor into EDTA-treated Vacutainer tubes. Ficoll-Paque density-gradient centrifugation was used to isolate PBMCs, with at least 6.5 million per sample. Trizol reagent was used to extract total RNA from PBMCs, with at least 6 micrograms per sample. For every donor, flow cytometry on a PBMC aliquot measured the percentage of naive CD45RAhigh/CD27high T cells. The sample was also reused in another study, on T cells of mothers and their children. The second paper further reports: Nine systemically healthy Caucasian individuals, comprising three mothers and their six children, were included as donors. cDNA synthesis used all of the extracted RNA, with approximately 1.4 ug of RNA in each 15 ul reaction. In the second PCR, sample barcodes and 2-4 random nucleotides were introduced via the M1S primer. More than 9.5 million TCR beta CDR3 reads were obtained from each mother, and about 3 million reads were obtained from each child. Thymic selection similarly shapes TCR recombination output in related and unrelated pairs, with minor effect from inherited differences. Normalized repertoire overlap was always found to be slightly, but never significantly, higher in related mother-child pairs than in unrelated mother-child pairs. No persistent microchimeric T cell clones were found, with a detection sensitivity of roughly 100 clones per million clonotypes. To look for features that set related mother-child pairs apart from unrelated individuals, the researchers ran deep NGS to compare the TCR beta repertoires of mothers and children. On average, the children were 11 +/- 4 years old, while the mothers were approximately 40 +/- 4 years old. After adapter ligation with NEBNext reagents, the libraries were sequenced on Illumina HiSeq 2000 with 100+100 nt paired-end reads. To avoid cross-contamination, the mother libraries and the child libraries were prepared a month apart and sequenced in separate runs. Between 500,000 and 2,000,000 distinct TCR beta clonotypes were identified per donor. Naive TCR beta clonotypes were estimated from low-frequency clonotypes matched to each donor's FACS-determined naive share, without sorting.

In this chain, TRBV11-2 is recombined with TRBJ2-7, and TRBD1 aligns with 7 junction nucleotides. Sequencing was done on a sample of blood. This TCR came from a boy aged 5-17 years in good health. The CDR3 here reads CASSLVETGISYEQYF. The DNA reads TGTGCCAGCAGCTTAGTTGAGACAGGGATCTCCTACGAGCAGTACTTC.